This TCR beta chain was sequenced for a study of blood T cell repertoires in COVID-19. Across the study: COVID-19 samples from acute and convalescent phases originated in the United States, Italy and Spain. The cDNA or gDNA used as material had been derived from T cells, B-cell-depleted T cells, or PBMCs.

V was pared by 4 bases and J by 6 bases, with 1 base of the junction left unmatched. The germline CDR1 and CDR2 sequences are SGHTA and FQGTGA. CDR3 size: 15 residues. Methods used by the authors: Estimation of nucleated cell counts was performed using reference gene primer amplification. Sequencing was performed with immunoSEQ multiplex PCR; in TCRdb, only in-frame clones are kept and a portion is missing. V, J and clone size derive from that table, while D and trimming were established from the DNA sequence. The data show hundreds of thousands of clones, 87% seen once. This clone was observed once. Sequenced input: peripheral blood. The receptor comes from a man younger than 35 with active or convalescent COVID-19. This sequence joins TRBV7-3 and TRBJ2-3, with 16 bases lining up with TRBD2. CDR3 protein: CASSSGLAGGDTQYF. The CDR3 coding sequence is TGTGCCAGCAGCTCGGGACTAGCGGGAGGGGATACGCAGTATTTT. Combining the CDR3 with reference TRBV7-3 and TRBJ2-3 gives the whole variable domain GAGVSQTPSNKVTEKGKYVELRCDPISGHTALYWYRQSLGQGPEFLIYFQGTGAADDSGLPNDRFFAVRPEGSVSTLKIQRTERGDSAVYLCASSSGLAGGDTQYFGPGTRLTVL.